A single TCR beta chain is shown here with its context. This specimen belongs to a study of blood T cell repertoires in COVID-19. Looking at the study overall: From the United States, Italy and Spain came samples of acute and convalescent COVID-19.

In germline, CDR1 is LGHNA, CDR2 YSLEER. Deletions cut 2 bases from V and 7 bases from J, with 12 bases between. This CDR3 has 15 amino acids. Per the original data handling: Amplified reference gene primers provided the basis for estimating nucleated cell counts. The method was immunoSEQ multiplex PCR; TCRdb's version includes in-frame clones alone and lacks a portion of them. The D gene and trimming were derived from the DNA, and the V and J assignments and clone size from that table. The sample has approximately 230,000 clones, 70% to 90% seen once. Sample: peripheral blood. The origin of this receptor is a young man with active or convalescent COVID-19. The gene calls are TRBV4-3 and TRBJ1-6; a weak D match, TRBD1 (6 bases). The CDR3 region has the DNA TGCGCCAGCAGCCAACTAGCGGGACAAAATTCACCCCTCCACTTT. This encodes CASSQLAGQNSPLHF.